This entry lists 27 T cell receptor beta chains sequenced from one sample in a study of esophageal squamous cell carcinoma under preoperative chemotherapy. Specified time point: before preoperative PTX-NDP chemotherapy. Each CDR3 protein is one row after TCRdb ran MiXCR on the PCR reads. The repertoire includes about 6,600 distinct CDR3 sequences, roughly 32% of them detected once, and around 15% sits in the top ten. Sampling was done from a patient given preoperative chemotherapy. These receptors were taken from a human donor with esophageal squamous cell carcinoma. The donor label of this sample is uncertain.

This clonotype counts as medium-sized. CDR3 amino acids: CASSQGGLKYNEQFF. CDR3 sequence (DNA): TGTGCCAGCAGCCAGGGGGGCCTCAAGTACAATGAGCAGTTCTTC. The V and J genes are TRBV7-2 and TRBJ2-1; a weak D match, TRBD1 (7 bases). V was pared by 5 bases and J by 4 bases, with 15 bases between. Germline values: CDR1 SGHTA, CDR2 FQGNSA. The CDR3 runs 15 residues.

This clonotype is deemed medium-sized. The chain links TRBV7-9 to TRBJ2-1, with D perhaps TRBD1 (5 bases). The J call is uncertain, as TRBJ2-7 better fits the DNA end. CDR3 size: 14 residues. CDR1 SEHNR and CDR2 FQNEAQ come from the germline V gene (reference sequence). CDR3: CASSNGQTENEQYF. DNA of the CDR3: TGTGCCAGCAGCAACGGACAAACCGAGAACGAGCAGTACTTC.

The sample holds many counts of this clonotype. The rearrangement joins TRBV5-6 to TRBJ2-3, with D uncertain. V was clipped by 1 base and J by 3 bases, with 6 bases between them. Per germline, CDR1 SGHDT and CDR2 YYEEEE. The CDR3 length is 13 residues. The CDR3 DNA reads as TGTGCCAGCAGCTTGAGGGTTACAGATACGCAGTATTTT. As protein: CASSLRVTDTQYF. Full variable domain (missing parts from reference TRBV5-6 and TRBJ2-3): DAGVTQSPTHLIKTRGQQVTLRCSPKSGHDTVSWYQQALGQGPQFIFQYYEEEERQRGNFPDRFSGHQFPNYSSELNVNALLLGDSALYLCASSLRVTDTQYFGPGTRLTVL.

This clonotype is judged medium-sized. V is TRBV7-2 and J is TRBJ2-3, with TRBD2 matching over 7 bases. This CDR3 has 13 residues. Germline values: CDR1 SGHTA, CDR2 FQGNSA. V shed 6 bases, J shed 1 base, and the junction held 1 base outside the gene matches. As DNA, the CDR3 is TGTGCCAGCAGAGCGGGACGCACAGATACGCAGTATTTT. Protein sequence: CASRAGRTDTQYF.

About this clonotype itself: The conserved closing phenylalanine or tryptophan is absent in this CDR3, likely reflecting a read error. The DNA is omitted, as the CDR3 cannot be located on it reliably, and the CDR3 follows TCRdb's listing. The rearrangement links TRBV11-3 to TRBJ2-1; the table's D call, TRBD2, was not checked against the DNA. The CDR3 totals 14 residues, both ends included. In germline, CDR1 is SGHNT, CDR2 YENEEA. This CDR3 reads CASSQVGGVGEEFL.

The rearrangement links TRBV9 to TRBJ2-1, with D tentatively TRBD1 or TRBD2 (6 bases each). From germline, CDR1 is SGDLS and CDR2 YYNGEE. V lost 2 bases, J lost 6 bases, and 21 bases lay in between. The CDR3 has 17 residues. The CDR3 nucleotides read TGTGCCAGCAGCGTCGGGTCCGGGGGCTTTATTTTCAATGAGCAGTTCTTC. Translation gives CASSVGSGGFIFNEQFF. Full variable domain (missing parts from reference TRBV9 and TRBJ2-1): DSGVTQTPKHLITATGQRVTLRCSPRSGDLSVYWYQQSLDQGLQFLIQYYNGEERAKGNILERFSAQQFPDLHSELNLSSLELGDSALYFCASSVGSGGFIFNEQFFGPGTRLTVL.

The J gene is TRBJ1-1, the V gene TRBV20-1, with TRBD1 as a possible D gene (6 bases). The CDR3 runs to 12 residues. Germline lookup yields CDR1 DFQATT and CDR2 SNEGSKA (reference sequence). Trimming took off 4 bases at V and 6 bases at J, with 12 bases between the two ends. The CDR3 loop reads CSAIVGGPEAFF. CDR3 bases: TGCAGTGCTATTGTTGGGGGCCCTGAAGCTTTCTTT.

This clonotype was recorded only once. The CDR3 nucleotides are TGTGCCAGCAGGTATTCGGGGGCCCGAACGCGGTACTTC. Translating gives CASRYSGARTRYF. The chain is built from TRBV6-5 and TRBJ2-4, with D possibly being TRBD1 or TRBD2 (6 bases each). Germline CDR1 MNHEY, CDR2 SVGAGI. The CDR3 has 13 amino acids. V dropped 6 bases and J dropped 15 bases, with 21 bases sitting between them.

The genes are TRBV7-2 and TRBJ2-4, with 10 bases lining up with TRBD1. J gave up 15 bases and V 5 bases, and 19 bases lay outside the gene matches. CDR3 length: 16 amino acids. CDR1 and CDR2 (germline): SGHTA, FQGNSA. Here the CDR3 reads CASSRGDRGKGDGRYF. In nucleotides, the CDR3 is TGTGCCAGCAGCCGAGGGGACAGGGGAAAGGGAGACGGTCGGTACTTC.

This clonotype was counted at least ten times. The V gene is TRBV6-1, the J gene TRBJ2-5; TRBD1 aligns across 12 bases. The DNA end favors TRBJ2-7, so the J call may be wrong. Germline V CDR1 and CDR2: MNHNS, SASEGT. CDR3 size: 16 residues. The DNA of the CDR3 is TGTGCCAGCAGTGGACTGCCGGGACAGGGGGCCAACGAGCAGTACTTC. Its translation: CASSGLPGQGANEQYF.

V is TRBV7-2 and J is TRBJ1-6; D gene uncertain. CDR3 length: 15 amino acids. Trimming took 1 base from V and 6 from J, leaving 10 bases between them. Germline-derived CDR1 and CDR2 are SGHTA and FQGNSA. The CDR3 is CASSLGGPSNSPLHF. In nucleotides, the CDR3 is TGTGCCAGCAGCTTAGGGGGTCCGAGTAATTCACCCCTCCACTTT.

This clonotype occurred many times. This chain joins TRBV7-6 and TRBJ2-1; possible D gene TRBD2, 5 bases. The DNA end lines up better with TRBJ2-7; the J call may be wrong. CDR3 length: 12 amino acids. Germline lookup yields CDR1 SGHVS and CDR2 FNYEAQ. The CDR3 DNA reads TGTGCCAGCAGCTTGGGAGCGTACGAGCAGTACTTC. It is translated as CASSLGAYEQYF.

The chain has TRBV25-1 and TRBJ2-1, with 7 bases matching TRBD1. V gave up 1 base and J gave up 6 bases; unmatched junction bases: 9. CDR3 length equals 16 residues. Germline loops: CDR1 MGHDK, CDR2 SYGVNS. The CDR3 protein is CASSESNTAGGNEQFF. In nucleotides, the CDR3 is TGTGCCAGCAGTGAATCAAATACGGCAGGGGGCAATGAGCAGTTCTTC.

The chain combines TRBV27 with TRBJ2-3, with D maybe TRBD2 (5 bases). The germline CDR1 and CDR2 sequences are MNHEY and SMNVEV (reference sequence). V lost 10 bases, J lost 6 bases, and 11 bases lay in between. This CDR3 region has 11 residues. The CDR3 region has the DNA TGTGCCACTCGCAGGAGGGATACGCAGTATTTT. Amino acid sequence: CATRRRDTQYF.

The chain is built from TRBV7-2 and TRBJ2-5, with D tentatively TRBD1 (6 bases). Germline lookup yields CDR1 SGHTA and CDR2 FQGNSA. The CDR3 covers 15 residues. V was clipped by 5 bases and J by 11 bases, with 24 bases between them. As DNA, the CDR3 is TGTGCCAGCAGCCCACTGGGTTTCTTAGGGGGTGAGCAGTACTTC. As protein: CASSPLGFLGGEQYF.

The sample holds many counts of this clonotype. The chain combines TRBV11-3 with TRBJ2-1; perhaps TRBD1 as D (5 bases). With the DNA end fitting TRBJ2-7 better, the J assignment may be wrong. From germline, CDR1 is SGHNT and CDR2 YENEEA. This CDR3 has 13 residues. The CDR3 here is CASSALGVGEQYF. The DNA for the CDR3 is TGTGCCAGCAGCGCGCTAGGGGTTGGTGAGCAGTACTTC.

This clonotype was seen ten or more times. A much larger clone sits a single nucleotide away, making a read error possible. The rearrangement links TRBV7-6 to TRBJ2-1; TRBD2 matches at 13 bases. Germline values: CDR1 SGHVS, CDR2 FNYEAQ. V lost 5 bases to trimming and J lost 10 bases; unmatched junction nucleotides: 8. This CDR3 is built from 15 residues. This CDR3 reads CASSPRTSGSYEQFF. The CDR3, as DNA: TGTGCCAGCAGCCCACGGACTAGCGGGAGCTACGAGCAGTTCTTC. Together with reference TRBV7-6 and TRBJ2-1, the CDR3 gives the full variable domain: GAGVSQSPRYKVTKRGQDVALRCDPISGHVSLYWYRQALGQGPEFLTYFNYEAQQDKSGLPNDRFSAERPEGSISTLTIQRTEQRDSAMYRCASSPRTSGSYEQFFGPGTRLTVL.

This clonotype was counted at least ten times. V usage is TRBV7-3 and J usage is TRBJ2-1; 14 positions agree with TRBD2. V was clipped by 4 bases and J by 8 bases; unmatched bases: 22. The germline V gene encodes CDR1 SGHTA and CDR2 FQGTGA. The CDR3 covers 21 residues. CDR3 in DNA: TGTGCCAGCAGCTCGAACGAAAGGACTAGCGGGAGGTATAGGCCCCCGGATGAGCAGTTCTTC. Encoded protein: CASSSNERTSGRYRPPDEQFF.

By its share, this clonotype is medium-sized (0.01 to 0.1%). The CDR3 loop reads CASSPLSRDRDPEQYF. CDR3 in DNA: TGTGCCAGCAGCCCCCTCTCCCGGGACAGGGACCCCGAGCAGTACTTC. The chain carries TRBV6-5 and TRBJ2-5; the match to TRBD1 covers 9 bases. The J call is in doubt because the DNA end fits TRBJ2-7 better. The CDR3 runs 16 residues. Germline V CDR1 and CDR2: MNHEY, SVGAGI.

The CDR3 loop reads CASSSRTSGNDNERYF. The CDR3 DNA reads as TGTGCCAGCAGTTCCCGGACTAGCGGGAATGACAATGAGCGGTACTTC. The chain couples TRBV6-5 to TRBJ2-5, with 12 nucleotides matching TRBD2. The CDR3 loop spans 16 amino acids. V lost 4 bases, J lost 13 bases, and 16 bases stayed unmatched. Per germline, CDR1 MNHEY and CDR2 SVGAGI.

This sequence joins TRBV6-5 and TRBJ2-3, with a possible D match to TRBD1 (6 bases). Germline loops: CDR1 MNHEY, CDR2 SVGAGI. V lost 4 bases to trimming and J lost 12 bases, with 20 bases between them. This CDR3 region has 14 residues. The CDR3 loop reads CASSFDRRYETQYF. Written as DNA, the CDR3 is TGTGCCAGCAGTTTTGACAGGCGGTACGAGACCCAGTATTTT.

This clonotype has just a few counts. A much larger clone sits a single nucleotide away, making a read error possible. The V and J genes are TRBV6-1 and TRBJ2-1; 7 bases match TRBD1. After removal of 2 bases from V and 10 bases from J, the junction contained 11 bases not matched to a gene. The CDR3 is 15 residues long. Germline V gene sequence: CDR1 MNHNS, CDR2 SASEGT. This chain's CDR3 is CASSEPGRGSYEQFF. The CDR3 DNA reads TGTGCCAGCAGTGAACCTGGCAGGGGGAGCTACGAGCAGTTCTTC.

In the case of this clonotype: At one end the junction does not follow the germline gene, possibly because of a read error. The genes are TRBV6-1 and TRBJ1-1; no definite D call. CDR3 length: 14 amino acids. Germline V gene sequence: CDR1 MNHNS, CDR2 SASEGT. This chain's CDR3 is CASCEESRNTEAFF. The DNA of the CDR3 is TGTGCCAGCTGTGAGGAGAGCCGGAACACTGAAGCTTTCTTT.

The table lists this clonotype with a few counts. The chain recombines TRBV11-3 with TRBJ2-1; 9 nucleotides align to TRBD2. The assigned J gene may be wrong: the sequence end matches TRBJ2-7 better. The CDR3 is 14 residues long. Germline CDR1 and CDR2: SGHNT and YENEEA. For the CDR3, the DNA is TGTGCCAGCAGCTTAGCAGCGGGGGGAAATGAGCAGTACTTC. Its translation: CASSLAAGGNEQYF.

There are many counts of this clonotype. The rearrangement joins TRBV6-5 to TRBJ2-1, with D unclear. The DNA end lines up better with TRBJ2-7; the J call may be wrong. CDR3 length equals 15 residues. From germline, CDR1 is MNHEY and CDR2 SVGAGI. CDR3 in DNA: TGTGCCAGCAGTCCGACTCTGGGCAGGCACAATGAGCAGTACTTC. Its protein is CASSPTLGRHNEQYF.

This clonotype was counted at least ten times. This may be a read error, as it is one base from a much larger clone. J is TRBJ2-1 and V is TRBV6-5; D is unclear. Germline V gives CDR1 MNHEY, CDR2 SVGAGI. V was shortened by 0 bases and J by 13 bases, with 22 bases between the two germline ends. The CDR3 totals 16 residues. CDR3 region: CASSYSSFFKQETQFF. The CDR3, as DNA: TGTGCCAGCAGTTACTCATCATTTTTTAAACAAGAGACCCAGTTCTTC.

This clonotype was counted between two and nine times. A read error is possible here, since a much larger clone lies one base away. The chain recombines TRBV7-6 with TRBJ2-1; D might be TRBD1 or TRBD2, each matching 5 bases. Germline loops: CDR1 SGHVS, CDR2 FNYEAQ. The CDR3 covers 17 residues. V lost 2 bases to trimming and J lost 13 bases, with 27 bases between them. CDR3 DNA: TGTGCCAGCAGCTTAAGTACGAGACAGTCTCGGGGAGAGACCCAGTTCTTC. Residues: CASSLSTRQSRGETQFF.